This T cell receptor beta chain emerged from a study of blood T cell repertoires in COVID-19. Overall study context: T cells, B-cell-depleted T cells, or PBMCs provided the cDNA or gDNA that served as material.

Measured with immunoSEQ multiplex PCR; TCRdb has only the in-frame clones, and not every one. The sample lists fewer than 25,000 clones, 90% occurring once. Trimming pared 7 bases from V and 2 bases from J, leaving 12 bases between. The CDR3 has 14 residues. From germline, CDR1 is LNHDA and CDR2 SQIVND (reference sequence). The sequencing input was peripheral blood. The J gene is TRBJ1-5, the V gene TRBV19, with unresolved D. The source is a man in his 70s with acute or convalescent COVID-19. CDR3 nucleotides: TGTGCCAGTACCGATGGTGGGCGCAATCAGCCCCAGCATTTT. It yields the protein CASTDGGRNQPQHF.